A selection of T cell receptor beta chains follows, all from one sample in a study of somatic mutations in cytotoxic T cells in rheumatoid arthritis. The data were produced by immunoSEQ multiplex PCR, yet TCRdb's version contains in-frame clones alone and is incomplete. The data show about 10,000 clones, more than 75% seen once. What was sequenced was CD8+ T cells sorted from blood. The receptors shown here come from an adult with rheumatoid arthritis. Both conserved end residues are part of each CDR3. A D gene is named only where the DNA matches it firmly. For some rows the clone size is stated as once, few or many, or as a class when expanded; others skip it.

clone_size j_call cdr3_length v_call d_call cdr3_nt cdr3_aa
. TRBJ2-1 17 TRBV19 TRBD2 TGTGCCAGTAGTTGGAGCGGGGGACGGTACCTACGGGATGAGCAGTTCTTC CASSWSGGRYLRDEQFF
once TRBJ2-7 14 TRBV10-3 TRBD1 TGTGCCACCCTTACCGGGACAGGGTCTGGCGAGCAGTACTTC CATLTGTGSGEQYF
. TRBJ2-3 15 TRBV7-9 TRBD1 TGTGCCAGCAGCCCAAGACAGGGGAGCACAGATACGCAGTATTTT CASSPRQGSTDTQYF
. TRBJ2-7 12 TRBV19 . TGTGCCAGTAGTGATCAATCCTACGAGCAGTACTTC CASSDQSYEQYF
. TRBJ2-3 13 TRBV7-2 . TGTGCCAGCAGCTTACTAGCAGGAGATACGCAGTATTTT CASSLLAGDTQYF
few TRBJ1-2 15 TRBV28 TRBD1 TGTGCCAGCAGTGCCCGACAGGGAAGGGACTATGGCTACACCTTC CASSARQGRDYGYTF
. TRBJ1-1 12 TRBV4-3 . TGCGCCAGCAGCGCGCCCGGGACTGAAGCTTTCTTT CASSAPGTEAFF
few TRBJ1-1 12 TRBV6-5 . TGTGCCAGCAGTACCCTTGGGCAGGGGTCTTTCTTT CASSTLGQGSFF
. TRBJ2-5 14 TRBV5-4 TRBD2 TGTGCCAGCCCCTGGCGGGGGGAAGAAGAGACCCAGTACTTC CASPWRGEEETQYF
. TRBJ1-1 13 TRBV5-3 . TGTGCCAGAAAGAACAGTTGGAACACTGAAGCTTTCTTT CARKNSWNTEAFF
. TRBJ2-7 11 TRBV29-1 . TGCAGCGTTGACCGGGCGGGGGAGCAGTACTTC CSVDRAGEQYF
large TRBJ1-2 11 TRBV29-1 . TGCAGCGTGCAGGCGGACTATGGCTACACCTTC CSVQADYGYTF
. TRBJ2-7 17 TRBV11-2 . TGTGCCAGCAGCCTCAGGACTCGTCCTGGCCCCCAGGACGAGCAGTACTTC CASSLRTRPGPQDEQYF
. TRBJ1-2 15 TRBV10-3 . TGTGCCATCAGTGAGTCCGAGGCCAGAAACTATGGCTACACCTTC CAISESEARNYGYTF
. TRBJ1-2 14 TRBV7-8 . TGTGCCAGCAGCTTAGCGACGGGGTTCCATGGCTACACCTTC CASSLATGFHGYTF
once TRBJ2-5 18 TRBV7-2 TRBD2 TGTGCCAGCAGCTCCACCCGCGGACTAGCGGGGAACCAAGAGACCCAGTACTTC CASSSTRGLAGNQETQYF
. TRBJ2-7 16 TRBV9 TRBD1 TGTGCCAGCAGCGGGTGGACAGGCCCCCCTATACTGGAGCAGTACTTC CASSGWTGPPILEQYF
. TRBJ2-7 15 TRBV7-2 TRBD2 TGTGCCAGCAGCTCCGCAGCGGGGATGGTCTACGAGCAGTACTTC CASSSAAGMVYEQYF
. TRBJ2-7 14 TRBV7-8 . TGTGCCAGCAGCTTAGTATGGGATGGCTACGAGCAGTACTTC CASSLVWDGYEQYF
. TRBJ2-7 12 TRBV5-8 . TGTGCCAGCGGAGACGTAATCTACGAGCAGTACTTC CASGDVIYEQYF
. TRBJ1-5 15 TRBV27 . TGTGCCAGCAGTTTAGGAGGTGTTAGCAATCAGCCCCAGCATTTT CASSLGGVSNQPQHF
. TRBJ2-1 14 TRBV29-1 TRBD1 TGCAGCGTGATCGGGACAGGTCCTAACAATGAGCAGTTCTTC CSVIGTGPNNEQFF
medium-sized TRBJ2-1 15 TRBV19 . TGTGCCAGTAGTCCTTCGACTAGCTCCTACAATGAGCAGTTCTTC CASSPSTSSYNEQFF
. TRBJ1-2 15 TRBV19 TRBD1 TGTGCCAGTAGTCCGGGGACAGGGGCCCACTATGGCTACACCTTC CASSPGTGAHYGYTF
. TRBJ2-7 16 TRBV27 . TGTGCCAGCAGTTTCCTGGGAGGGGGCCTTCCGGGGGAGCAGTACTTC CASSFLGGGLPGEQYF
once TRBJ2-1 14 TRBV7-9 TRBD1 TGTGCCAGCAGCTTATTACAGGGGGTCAATGAGCAGTTCTTC CASSLLQGVNEQFF
. TRBJ1-2 13 TRBV29-1 . TGCAGCGTTGCAGACAGGTCTAACTATGGCTACACCTTC CSVADRSNYGYTF
. TRBJ2-5 16 TRBV9 . TGTGCCAGCAGCGCACTGGGGGGCCTACCTCTGGAGACCCAGTACTTC CASSALGGLPLETQYF
once TRBJ1-1 14 TRBV10-3 . TGTGCCATCAAATCCTATCCTCATTCAGCCGAAGCTTTCTTT CAIKSYPHSAEAFF
few TRBJ1-2 16 TRBV7-9 TRBD1 TGTGCCAGCAGCCCTCCTCTTCGGACAGGGGGCATTGGCTACACCTTC CASSPPLRTGGIGYTF
. TRBJ1-3 16 TRBV19 . TGTGCCAGTAGTTATTTTCCAGGGAATCAAGGAAACACCATATATTTT CASSYFPGNQGNTIYF
. TRBJ2-1 15 TRBV10-3 . TGTGCCATCAGTGACCCGGGGTATTCCTACAATGAGCAGTTCTTC CAISDPGYSYNEQFF
. TRBJ1-2 15 TRBV2 . TGTGCCAGCAGTGAAATGACAGTATCTAACTATGGCTACACCTTC CASSEMTVSNYGYTF
. TRBJ2-7 12 TRBV5-1 . TGCGCCAGCAGCTTGGTCGCCTACGAGCAGTACTTC CASSLVAYEQYF
. TRBJ1-1 12 TRBV7-9 TRBD1 TGTGCCAGCAGCTTGGGGACAGGCGAAGCTTTCTTT CASSLGTGEAFF
. TRBJ1-4 16 TRBV6-5 . TGTGCCAGCAGTTACTCTTTGGTCCCGCTGGGGGAAAAACTGTTTTTT CASSYSLVPLGEKLFF
once TRBJ2-3 17 TRBV7-2 . TGTGCCAGCAGCTTCTTAGGGGGGCCGTATAGCACAGATACGCAGTATTTT CASSFLGGPYSTDTQYF
. TRBJ2-1 15 TRBV10-2 TRBD2 TGCGCCAGCATTAAGACTAGCGGGGGGGCCCATGAGCAGTTCTTC CASIKTSGGAHEQFF
few TRBJ2-7 16 TRBV2 TRBD1 TGTGCCAGCAGCGATACGGGACAGGGGTCCTCCTACGAGCAGTACTTC CASSDTGQGSSYEQYF
. TRBJ2-5 16 TRBV7-7 TRBD1 TGTGCTAGCAGCTTAGACAGGGGATATTTCCTTGAGACCCAGTACTTC CASSLDRGYFLETQYF
. TRBJ1-6 13 TRBV6-4 . TGTGCCAGCAGTGACAGGGAGGATTCACCCCTCCACTTT CASSDREDSPLHF
. TRBJ2-1 15 TRBV9 TRBD2 TGTGCCAGCAGCGTAGGTGGGGGGGTCGGCAATGAGCAGTTCTTC CASSVGGGVGNEQFF
. TRBJ1-1 13 TRBV5-5 TRBD1 TGTGCCAGCAGCCCCTCCAGGGGGTTCGAAGCTTTCTTT CASSPSRGFEAFF
. TRBJ2-7 13 TRBV29-1 TRBD1 TGCAGCGTTGAAGGAGGGACAGCCGACGAGCAGTACTTC CSVEGGTADEQYF
. TRBJ2-1 15 TRBV13 TRBD2 TGTGCCAGCAGCTTTCGCGGGGGGGCATCCAATGAGCAGTTCTTC CASSFRGGASNEQFF
. TRBJ2-1 12 TRBV5-6 . TGTGCCAGCAGCTTGGGAGGCAGGGGCCCCCTCTTC CASSLGGRGPLF
. TRBJ1-1 16 TRBV4-1 . TGCGCCAGCAGCCCACCGGGGGGTCATGTGAACACTGAAGCTTTCTTT CASSPPGGHVNTEAFF
. TRBJ2-3 13 TRBV9 . TGTGCCAGCAGCGAGAGTAGCACAGATACGCAGTATTTT CASSESSTDTQYF
medium-sized TRBJ2-1 15 TRBV6-4 TRBD2 TGTGCCAGCAGTGACACTAGCGGGGGGGCCAATGAGCAGTTCTTC CASSDTSGGANEQFF
. TRBJ2-7 12 TRBV25-1 . TGTGCCAGCAGAGAGCAGCACTACGAGCAGTACTTC CASREQHYEQYF
. TRBJ1-6 15 TRBV6-1 . TGTGCCAGCACCCAAAGGGCTGGGGACAATTCACCCCTCCACTTT CASTQRAGDNSPLHF
. TRBJ2-2 16 TRBV19 . TGTGCCAGTAGGCCGCACGCGGAAGGGAACACCGGGGAGCTGTTTTTT CASRPHAEGNTGELFF
. TRBJ1-5 13 TRBV7-9 . TGTGCCAGCAGCTTAGGGCAGGGCCAGCCCCAGCATTTT CASSLGQGQPQHF
. TRBJ1-1 15 TRBV6-1 . TGTGCCAGCACAGAGACGGCGGAAATGAACACTGAAGCTTTCTTT CASTETAEMNTEAFF
. TRBJ2-2 17 TRBV5-1 TRBD2 TGCGCCAGCCGGGGGAGTAGCGGGAGTCCGAACACCGGGGAGCTGTTTTTT CASRGSSGSPNTGELFF